This is a list of T cell receptor beta chains from one sample in a study of control samples from healthy donors and cancer patients. This table comes from immunoSEQ multiplex PCR, and its TCRdb copy is limited to in-frame clones, with some not included. The repertoire holds under 150,000 clones, with 85% to 90% as singletons. Sequences were obtained from blood. Receptors were obtained from a woman between 70 and 85 years old in good health. Both conserved end residues are part of each CDR3. Fields, in order: V gene, CDR3 length, J gene, D gene, clone size, CDR3 protein, CDR3 DNA. A D gene is named only where the DNA matches it firmly. Expanded clones get a size class; other rows say once, few or many, or leave the size out.

TRBV2	15	TRBJ1-6	-	-	CASSSRTVYNSPLHF	TGTGCCAGCAGTTCACGGACAGTTTATAATTCACCCCTCCACTTT
TRBV5-1	14	TRBJ2-3	-	-	CASKPPGSTDTQYF	TGCGCCAGCAAACCGCCCGGGAGTACAGATACGCAGTATTTT
TRBV12-3/TRBV12-4	13	TRBJ1-1	-	-	CASSLQMNTEAFF	TGTGCCAGCAGTCTACAAATGAACACTGAAGCTTTCTTT
TRBV5-1	14	TRBJ1-1	-	-	CASSPRAPEPEAFF	TGCGCCAGCAGCCCCCGAGCCCCGGAACCTGAAGCTTTCTTT
TRBV7-9	12	TRBJ2-3	TRBD1	-	CARQGVADTQYF	TGTGCCAGGCAGGGGGTCGCAGATACGCAGTATTTT
TRBV27	15	TRBJ1-6	TRBD1	-	CASSADRGLNSPLHF	TGTGCCAGCAGTGCGGACAGGGGGCTGAATTCACCCCTCCACTTT
TRBV7-9	12	TRBJ2-1	-	once	CASQTGSGEQFF	TGTGCCAGTCAGACAGGTTCGGGGGAGCAGTTCTTC
TRBV6-5	14	TRBJ1-2	-	few	CASSYSPSGYGYTF	TGTGCCAGCAGTTACTCACCCTCGGGTTATGGCTACACCTTC
TRBV7-3	16	TRBJ1-1	-	-	CASSLFGGGAGTEAFF	TGTGCCAGCAGCTTATTCGGAGGGGGGGCGGGCACTGAAGCTTTCTTT
TRBV29-1	17	TRBJ1-1	-	-	CSVDRDANPPMNTEAFF	TGCAGCGTAGACCGGGACGCCAATCCCCCTATGAACACTGAAGCTTTCTTT
TRBV14	14	TRBJ2-5	-	-	CASSQLAQRETQYF	TGTGCCAGCAGCCAACTAGCCCAACGGGAGACCCAGTACTTC
TRBV4-3	14	TRBJ2-2	-	-	CASSLHVGAGELFF	TGCGCCAGCAGCCTCCATGTCGGGGCCGGGGAGCTGTTTTTT
TRBV11-2	13	TRBJ1-1	-	once	CASNSRGRTEAFF	TGTGCCAGCAACTCGAGGGGAAGGACTGAAGCTTTCTTT
TRBV5-1	12	TRBJ2-5	-	-	CASSSNQETQYF	TGCGCCAGCAGCTCCAACCAAGAGACCCAGTACTTC
TRBV3-1/TRBV3-2	16	TRBJ1-3	-	-	CASSQDTGASGNTIYF	TGTGCCAGCAGCCAAGATACGGGGGCTTCTGGAAACACCATATATTTT
TRBV7-3	13	TRBJ2-3	TRBD2	-	CASSQEGTSSQYF	TGTGCCAGCAGCCAAGAGGGGACTAGCTCGCAGTATTTT
TRBV20-1	11	TRBJ2-4	TRBD1	once	CSVGTGTFQYF	TGCAGTGTGGGGACAGGGACCTTCCAGTACTTC
TRBV3-1/TRBV3-2	14	TRBJ1-6	-	-	CASSQGFGRSPLHF	TGTGCCAGCAGCCAAGGGTTTGGGAGGTCACCCCTCCACTTT
TRBV6-2/TRBV6-3	15	TRBJ1-2	-	-	CASSQNTPGSYGYTF	TGTGCCAGCAGTCAGAACACCCCCGGTAGCTATGGCTACACCTTC
TRBV4-2	17	TRBJ2-5	-	-	CASSQELSLVGLETQYF	TGTGCCAGCAGCCAAGAACTTTCGCTCGTAGGGTTAGAGACCCAGTACTTC
TRBV7-2	16	TRBJ2-3	-	-	CASSLLQGLPTDTQYF	TGTGCCAGCAGCTTATTACAGGGACTCCCCACAGATACGCAGTATTTT
TRBV14	12	TRBJ1-2	-	-	CASSRESGGYTF	TGTGCCAGCAGCCGGGAATCGGGCGGCTACACCTTC
TRBV2	12	TRBJ2-7	-	once	CASSVLAYEQYF	TGTGCCAGCAGTGTATTGGCCTACGAGCAGTACTTC
TRBV5-8	15	TRBJ1-5	-	-	CASSFGQINNQPQHF	TGTGCCAGCAGCTTCGGACAGATAAACAATCAGCCCCAGCATTTT
TRBV7-7	13	TRBJ1-6	-	-	CASSFDGNSPLHF	TGTGCCAGCAGCTTCGACGGCAATTCACCCCTCCACTTT
TRBV14	20	TRBJ1-6	TRBD1	-	CASSHVPPGQGYVWDSPLHF	TGTGCCAGCAGCCATGTCCCCCCGGGACAGGGATATGTGTGGGATTCACCCCTCCACTTT
TRBV5-4	14	TRBJ1-6	-	many	CASSSKDGDSPLHF	TGTGCCAGCAGCTCGAAAGACGGGGACTCACCCCTCCACTTT
TRBV6-6	13	TRBJ1-1	-	-	CASSYLQGPEAFF	TGTGCCAGCAGTTACCTACAGGGCCCTGAAGCTTTCTTT
TRBV4-2	19	TRBJ1-6	-	-	CASSQDGGTLSSYNSPLHF	TGTGCCAGCAGCCAAGATGGAGGGACGCTGAGCTCCTATAATTCACCCCTCCACTTT
TRBV5-4	15	TRBJ2-5	TRBD1	once	CASSAKTGYGETQYF	TGTGCCAGCAGCGCTAAGACAGGGTATGGGGAGACCCAGTACTTC
TRBV4-1	16	TRBJ1-4	-	-	CASSHADRQSGEKLFF	TGCGCCAGCAGCCACGCGGACCGACAGAGCGGGGAAAAACTGTTTTTT
TRBV11-2	11	TRBJ2-3	-	-	CASSVTDTQYF	TGTGCCAGCAGCGTCACAGATACGCAGTATTTT
TRBV10-1	15	TRBJ2-5	-	-	CASSASGGGQETQYF	TGCGCCAGCAGTGCGTCGGGCGGAGGACAAGAGACCCAGTACTTC
TRBV7-9	16	TRBJ1-4	-	-	CASSSKNRIQNEKLFF	TGTGCCAGCAGCTCAAAGAACAGGATTCAAAATGAAAAACTGTTTTTT
TRBV4-2	17	TRBJ1-1	TRBD1	-	CASSQEWTGGLAAEAFF	TGTGCCAGCAGCCAAGAATGGACAGGGGGCTTGGCCGCTGAAGCTTTCTTT
TRBV19	14	TRBJ2-2	TRBD2	-	CASSRGGYTGELFF	TGTGCCAGTAGTCGCGGGGGGTACACCGGGGAGCTGTTTTTT
TRBV2	17	TRBJ2-1	TRBD2	-	CASSGGSGGRRYNEQFF	TGTGCCAGCAGCGGTGGTAGCGGGGGACGCCGTTACAATGAGCAGTTCTTC
TRBV20-1	14	TRBJ1-1	TRBD1	-	CSASKGQFGTEAFF	TGCAGTGCTAGTAAGGGACAGTTTGGCACTGAAGCTTTCTTT
TRBV5-6	16	TRBJ2-1	-	-	CASSYPLDSIGDEQFF	TGTGCCAGCAGCTACCCCCTTGACAGTATAGGCGATGAGCAGTTCTTC
TRBV6-5	14	TRBJ2-3	TRBD1	-	CASSWTGSTDTQYF	TGTGCCAGCTCCTGGACAGGGAGCACAGATACGCAGTATTTT
TRBV12-5	15	TRBJ2-7	TRBD2	-	CASGLPQGLGYSQYF	TGTGCTAGTGGTTTGCCCCAGGGACTAGGCTACTCGCAGTACTTC
TRBV3-1/TRBV3-2	20	TRBJ2-3	TRBD2	once	CASSLGLAGGTRKGTDTQYF	TGTGCCAGCAGCCTGGGACTAGCGGGGGGCACACGGAAGGGCACAGATACGCAGTATTTT
TRBV24-1	20	TRBJ2-7	-	-	CATSDPPLDTRREFTYEQYF	TGTGCCACCAGTGACCCCCCCTTGGACACACGCAGGGAGTTTACCTACGAGCAGTACTTC
TRBV6-5	14	TRBJ2-5	TRBD1	-	CASSYGTGSETQYF	TGTGCCAGCAGTTACGGGACAGGGTCGGAGACCCAGTACTTC
TRBV15	15	TRBJ1-4	TRBD1	-	CATSPRTGGLEKLFF	TGTGCCACCAGCCCCAGGACAGGGGGTCTTGAAAAACTGTTTTTT
TRBV9	16	TRBJ2-3	-	-	CASSAQDSPSTDTQYF	TGTGCCAGCAGCGCCCAGGACAGCCCTAGCACAGATACGCAGTATTTT
TRBV9	16	TRBJ1-3	-	-	CASSVGGRYSGNTIYF	TGTGCCAGCAGCGTAGGCGGACGGTACTCTGGAAACACCATATATTTT